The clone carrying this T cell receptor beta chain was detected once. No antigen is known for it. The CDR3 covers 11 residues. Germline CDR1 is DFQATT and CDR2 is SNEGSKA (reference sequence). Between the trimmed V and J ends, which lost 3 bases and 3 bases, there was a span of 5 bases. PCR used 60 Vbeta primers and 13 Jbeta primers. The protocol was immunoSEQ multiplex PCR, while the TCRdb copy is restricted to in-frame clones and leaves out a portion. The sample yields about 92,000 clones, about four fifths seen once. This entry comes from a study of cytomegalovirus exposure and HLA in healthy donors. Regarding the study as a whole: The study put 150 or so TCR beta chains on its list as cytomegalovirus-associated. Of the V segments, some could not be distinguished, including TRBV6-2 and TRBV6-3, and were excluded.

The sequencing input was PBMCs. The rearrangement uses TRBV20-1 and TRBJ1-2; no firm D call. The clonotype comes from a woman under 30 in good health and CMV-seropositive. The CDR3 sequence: CSARRDYGYTF. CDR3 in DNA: TGCAGTGCTAGGCGGGACTATGGCTACACCTTC.